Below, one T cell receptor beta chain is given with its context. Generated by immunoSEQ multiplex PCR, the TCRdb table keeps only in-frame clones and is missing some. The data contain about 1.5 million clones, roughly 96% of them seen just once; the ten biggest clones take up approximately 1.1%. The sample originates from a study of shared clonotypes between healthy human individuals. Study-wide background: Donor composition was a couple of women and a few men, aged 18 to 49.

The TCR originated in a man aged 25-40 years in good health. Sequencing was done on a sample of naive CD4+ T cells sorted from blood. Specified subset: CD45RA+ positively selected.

DNA for the CDR3: TGCGCCAGCAGCGTGACCGTCATGGGGGCCAACGTCCTGACTTTC. Translating gives CASSVTVMGANVLTF. This rearrangement joins TRBV5-1 to TRBJ2-6; D is undetermined. CDR3 length: 15 amino acids. The germline V gene encodes CDR1 SGHRS and CDR2 YFSETQ. The V and J ends lost 4 bases and 4 bases respectively, with 12 bases between them.